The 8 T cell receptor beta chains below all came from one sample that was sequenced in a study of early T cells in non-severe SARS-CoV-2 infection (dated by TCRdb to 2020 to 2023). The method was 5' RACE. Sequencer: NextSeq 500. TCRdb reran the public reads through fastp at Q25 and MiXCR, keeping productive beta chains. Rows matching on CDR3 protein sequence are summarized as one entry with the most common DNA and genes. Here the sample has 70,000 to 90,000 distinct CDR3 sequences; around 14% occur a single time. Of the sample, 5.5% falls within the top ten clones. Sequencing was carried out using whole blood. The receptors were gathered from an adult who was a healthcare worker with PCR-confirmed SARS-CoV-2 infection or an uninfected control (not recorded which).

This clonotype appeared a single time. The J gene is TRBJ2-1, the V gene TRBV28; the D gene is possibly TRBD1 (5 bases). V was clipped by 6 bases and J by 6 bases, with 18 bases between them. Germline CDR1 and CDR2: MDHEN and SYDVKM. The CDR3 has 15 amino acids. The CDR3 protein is CASSALPGRANEQFF. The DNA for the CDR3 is TGTGCCAGCAGCGCCCTCCCGGGCAGGGCCAATGAGCAGTTCTTC.

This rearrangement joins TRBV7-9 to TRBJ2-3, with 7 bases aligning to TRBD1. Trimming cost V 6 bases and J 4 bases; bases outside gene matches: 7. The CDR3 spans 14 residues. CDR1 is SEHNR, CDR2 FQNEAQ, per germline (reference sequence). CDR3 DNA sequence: TGTGCCAGCAGTCAGGGGGAGTCCCCAGATACGCAGTATTTT. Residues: CASSQGESPDTQYF.

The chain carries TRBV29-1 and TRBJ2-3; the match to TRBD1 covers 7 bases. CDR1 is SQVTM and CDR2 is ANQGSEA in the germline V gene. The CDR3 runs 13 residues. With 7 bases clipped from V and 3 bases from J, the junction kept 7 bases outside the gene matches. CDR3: CSGKRQGTDTQYF. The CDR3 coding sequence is TGCAGCGGGAAGAGACAGGGTACAGATACGCAGTATTTT.

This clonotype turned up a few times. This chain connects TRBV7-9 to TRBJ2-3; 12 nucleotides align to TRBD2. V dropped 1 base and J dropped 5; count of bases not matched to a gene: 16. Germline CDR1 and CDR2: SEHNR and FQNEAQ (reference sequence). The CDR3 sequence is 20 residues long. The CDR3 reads CASSLVRSSGRAIKGDTQYF. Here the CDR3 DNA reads TGTGCCAGCAGCTTAGTTCGGTCTAGCGGGAGGGCCATAAAGGGAGATACGCAGTATTTT.

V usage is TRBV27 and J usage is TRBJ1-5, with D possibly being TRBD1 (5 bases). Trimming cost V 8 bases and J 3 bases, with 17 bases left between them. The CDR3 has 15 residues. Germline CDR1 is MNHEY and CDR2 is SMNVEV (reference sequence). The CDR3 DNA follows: TGTGCCAGCCCCGCGGCGGGGGAGGACAATCAGCCCCAGCATTTT. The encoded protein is CASPAAGEDNQPQHF.

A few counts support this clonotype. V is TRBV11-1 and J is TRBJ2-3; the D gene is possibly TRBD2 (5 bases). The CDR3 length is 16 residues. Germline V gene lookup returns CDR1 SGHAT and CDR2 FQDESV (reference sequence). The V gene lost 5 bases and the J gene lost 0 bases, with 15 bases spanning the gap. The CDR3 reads CASSDRRTASTDTQYF. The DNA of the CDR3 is TGTGCCAGCAGCGATCGGAGGACGGCCAGCACAGATACGCAGTATTTT.

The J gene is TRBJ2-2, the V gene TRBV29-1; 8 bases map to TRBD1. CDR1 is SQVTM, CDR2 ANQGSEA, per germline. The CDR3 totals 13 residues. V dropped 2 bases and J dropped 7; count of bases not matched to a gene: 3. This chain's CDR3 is CSVEKTGGGELFF. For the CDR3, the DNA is TGCAGCGTTGAAAAAACAGGGGGCGGGGAGCTGTTTTTT.

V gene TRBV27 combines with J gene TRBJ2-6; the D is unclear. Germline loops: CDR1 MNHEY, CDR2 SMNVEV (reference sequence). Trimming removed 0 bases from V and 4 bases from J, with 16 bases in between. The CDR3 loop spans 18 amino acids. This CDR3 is CASSLSSGPVSGANVLTF. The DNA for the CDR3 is TGTGCCAGCAGTTTATCGTCCGGACCGGTCTCCGGGGCCAACGTCCTGACTTTC.